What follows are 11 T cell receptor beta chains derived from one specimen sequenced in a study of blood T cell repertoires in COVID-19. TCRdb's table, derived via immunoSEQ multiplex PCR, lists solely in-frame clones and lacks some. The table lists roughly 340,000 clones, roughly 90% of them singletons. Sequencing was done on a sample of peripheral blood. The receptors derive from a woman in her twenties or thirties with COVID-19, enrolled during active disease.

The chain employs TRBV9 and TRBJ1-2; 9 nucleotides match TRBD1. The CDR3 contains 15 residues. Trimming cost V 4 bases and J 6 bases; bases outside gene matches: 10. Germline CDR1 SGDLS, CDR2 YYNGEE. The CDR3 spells CASSSGQGGVHGYTF. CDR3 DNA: TGTGCCAGCAGCTCGGGACAGGGAGGCGTGCATGGCTACACCTTC.

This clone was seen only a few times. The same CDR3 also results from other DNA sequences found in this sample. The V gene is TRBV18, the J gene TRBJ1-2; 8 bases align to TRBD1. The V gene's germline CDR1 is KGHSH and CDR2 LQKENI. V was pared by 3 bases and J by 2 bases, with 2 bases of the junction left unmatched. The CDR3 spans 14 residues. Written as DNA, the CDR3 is TGTGCCAGCTCACCGGACAGGGCGAACTATGGCTACACCTTC. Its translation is CASSPDRANYGYTF.

CDR3 sequence: CASSLDNGASGANTGELFF. The CDR3 nucleotides are TGTGCCAGCAGCTTAGATAACGGGGCTAGCGGAGCGAACACCGGGGAGCTGTTTTTT. V usage is TRBV11-2 and J usage is TRBJ2-2, with 7 bases lining up with TRBD2. Germline lookup yields CDR1 SGHAT and CDR2 FQNNGV. This CDR3 contains 19 residues. V dropped 0 bases and J dropped 0; count of bases not matched to a gene: 10.

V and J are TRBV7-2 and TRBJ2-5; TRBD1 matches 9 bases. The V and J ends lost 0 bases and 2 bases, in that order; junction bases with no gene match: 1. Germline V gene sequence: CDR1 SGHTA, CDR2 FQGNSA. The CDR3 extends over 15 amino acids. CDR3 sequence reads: CASSLAGQGQETQYF. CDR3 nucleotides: TGTGCCAGCAGCTTAGCGGGACAGGGACAAGAGACCCAGTACTTC.

CDR3 DNA sequence: TGTGCCAGTAGTCTGAGTGGGGACAGGGGTTTCGAGCAGTTCTTC. It translates to CASSLSGDRGFEQFF. The chain employs TRBV19 and TRBJ2-1; 10 positions match TRBD1. The V gene's germline CDR1 is LNHDA and CDR2 SQIVND (reference sequence). The junction had 11 bases not matched to a gene; V was cut back by 5 bases and J by 10 bases. This CDR3 comprises 15 residues. Full variable domain (remainder filled in from reference TRBV19 and TRBJ2-1): DGGITQSPKYLFRKEGQNVTLSCEQNLNHDAMYWYRQDPGQGLRLIYYSQIVNDFQKGDIAEGYSVSREKKESFPLTVTSAQKNPTAFYLCASSLSGDRGFEQFFGPGTRLTVL.

The CDR3 DNA reads TGTGCCAGCCAGACAGAGGAAAACACTGAAGCTTTCTTT. It translates to CASQTEENTEAFF. The rearrangement uses TRBV10-3 and TRBJ1-1, with D perhaps TRBD1 (5 bases). Germline lookup yields CDR1 ENHRY and CDR2 SYGVKD. The CDR3 is 13 residues long. V lost 10 bases and J lost 2, with 14 bases in between.

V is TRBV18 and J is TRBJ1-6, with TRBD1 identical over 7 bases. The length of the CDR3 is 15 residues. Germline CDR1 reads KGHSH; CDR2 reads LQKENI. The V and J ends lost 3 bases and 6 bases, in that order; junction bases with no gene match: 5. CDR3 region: CASSPGQQTNSPLHF. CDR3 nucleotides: TGTGCCAGCTCACCGGGACAGCAAACTAATTCACCCCTCCACTTT.

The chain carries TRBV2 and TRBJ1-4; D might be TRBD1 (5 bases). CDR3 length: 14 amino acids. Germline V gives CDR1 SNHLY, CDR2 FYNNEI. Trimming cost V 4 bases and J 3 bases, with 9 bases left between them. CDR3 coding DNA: TGTGCCAGCAGTGGGCGGGGGGCTAATGAAAAACTGTTTTTT. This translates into CASSGRGANEKLFF.

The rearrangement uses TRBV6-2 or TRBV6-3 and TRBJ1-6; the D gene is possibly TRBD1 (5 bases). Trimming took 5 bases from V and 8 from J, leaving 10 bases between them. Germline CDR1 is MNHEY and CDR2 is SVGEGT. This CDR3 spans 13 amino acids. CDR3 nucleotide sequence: TGTGCCAGCAGTGACAGAGACTATTCACCCCTCCACTTT. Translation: CASSDRDYSPLHF.

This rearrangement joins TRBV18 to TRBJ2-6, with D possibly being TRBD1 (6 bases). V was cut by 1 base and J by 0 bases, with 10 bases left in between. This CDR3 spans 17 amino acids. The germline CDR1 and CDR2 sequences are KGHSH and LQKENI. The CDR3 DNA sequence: TGTGCCAGCTCACCACTACAGGGAAGCTCTGGGGCCAACGTCCTGACTTTC. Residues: CASSPLQGSSGANVLTF.

Here the CDR3 reads CASSQAGYTEAFF. The CDR3 region has the DNA TGTGCCAGCAGCCAAGCAGGGTACACTGAAGCTTTCTTT. V gene TRBV14 combines with J gene TRBJ1-1; maybe TRBD1 (5 bases). Trimming cost V 1 base and J 3 bases, with 6 bases left between them. The CDR3 is 13 amino acids. Germline lookup yields CDR1 SGHDN and CDR2 FVKESK.